The present entry profiles one T cell receptor beta chain with its context. Its specificity is unknown. Unstimulated naive, memory, effector memory and TEMRA subsets were subjected to sequencing in a few donor pairs. Trimming took 0 bases from V and 4 from J, leaving 13 bases between them. The CDR3 is made up of 15 amino acids. Germline V gene data show CDR1 as GTSNPN and CDR2 as SVGIG (reference sequence). Only in-frame clones appear in the TCRdb table, and some are missing; sequencing was by immunoSEQ multiplex PCR. Of about 40,000 clones detected, around 90% appear once; the ten largest clones hold 0.25%. This sample is part of a study of siplizumab effects on memory and regulatory T cells. Study-level points and caveats: Unstimulated subsets captured only a minor fraction of alloreactive clones. Unstimulated naive T cells seemed to show more diversity than memory cells did, and they also seemed to be among the major contributors to the alloresponse. An assignable naive or memory phenotype was lacking in roughly 75-95% of proliferating CD4+ or CD8+ clones.

This chain uses TRBV30 with TRBJ1-5, with D perhaps TRBD1 (5 bases). The specimen was naive CD4+ T cells sorted from blood. The TCR was taken from a human donor in good health. This CDR3 reads CAWSVTGTLNQPQHF. The CDR3 DNA is TGTGCCTGGAGTGTAACAGGAACCCTTAATCAGCCCCAGCATTTT.